The 5 T cell receptor beta chains below come from one sample, sequenced in a study of blood T cell repertoires in COVID-19. Profiled with immunoSEQ multiplex PCR; TCRdb holds only in-frame clones, not every one. The table lists around 150,000 clones, roughly 77% of them singletons, with approximately 11% in the top ten. Sequenced input: peripheral blood. The source is a human donor in a cohort sampled during active COVID-19.

The chain has TRBV5-1 and TRBJ2-3; possibly TRBD2 for D (5 bases). The CDR3 extends over 15 amino acids. Trimming shortened V by 4 bases and J by 2 bases, and 14 bases separated the two germline ends. CDR1 is SGHRS, CDR2 YFSETQ, per germline. The CDR3, as DNA: TGCGCCAGCAGCCCCACTAGGACCAACACAGATACGCAGTATTTT. This sequence encodes CASSPTRTNTDTQYF.

The chain joins TRBV7-3 to TRBJ2-6; TRBD1 matches 7 bases. Germline trimming cut 5 bases from V and 2 bases from J; bases unmatched to any gene: 3. CDR1 is SGHTA, CDR2 FQGTGA, per germline. There are 15 residues in the CDR3. In DNA, the CDR3 is TGTGCCAGCAGCAGAACAGGGGCTGGGGCCAACGTCCTGACTTTC. It is translated as CASSRTGAGANVLTF. The whole variable domain, remainder taken from reference TRBV7-3 and TRBJ2-6, is GAGVSQTPSNKVTEKGKYVELRCDPISGHTALYWYRQSLGQGPEFLIYFQGTGAADDSGLPNDRFFAVRPEGSVSTLKIQRTERGDSAVYLCASSRTGAGANVLTFGAGSRLTVL.

V gene TRBV15 combines with J gene TRBJ2-7; D is uncertain. Trimming left V 5 bases short and J 0 bases short, with 23 bases between. The CDR3 spans 18 residues. The germline V gene encodes CDR1 LNHNV and CDR2 YYDKDF (reference sequence). This CDR3 is CATSESARPGIGSYEQYF. The CDR3 coding sequence is TGTGCCACCAGCGAGAGCGCGAGGCCGGGTATAGGCTCCTACGAGCAGTACTTC.

The V call is TRBV4-1, the J call TRBJ2-7, with 7 positions matching TRBD2. The junction had 1 base not matched to a gene; V was cut back by 3 bases and J by 2 bases. The CDR3 covers 13 residues. CDR1 MGHRA and CDR2 YSYEKL come from the germline V gene. This chain's CDR3 is CASSHAGAYEQYF. The CDR3 nucleotides are TGCGCCAGCAGCCATGCGGGGGCCTACGAGCAGTACTTC.

The CDR3 is CASSTDSGELFF. In DNA form, the CDR3 reads TGTGCCAGCAGTACCGACTCTGGGGAGCTGTTTTTT. The chain recombines TRBV2 with TRBJ2-2; D remains unclear. CDR1 and CDR2 (germline): SNHLY, FYNNEI. Trimming took off 5 bases at V and 8 bases at J, with 9 bases between the two ends. CDR3 length: 12 amino acids.